This T cell receptor beta chain was captured in a study of CD8 T cells in Susac syndrome. Roughly 0.45 to 1 ug RNA was reverse transcribed with random hexamers. TCRdb ran MiXCR on the immunoSEQ multiplex PCR reads and lists one entry per CDR3 protein. This table has 150,000 to 200,000 distinct CDR3 sequences, about 95% appearing once. Germline V lookup: CDR1 SGHNT, CDR2 YYREEE (reference sequence). V shed 4 bases and J shed 0 bases, with 17 bases lying between them. The CDR3 extends over 16 amino acids. The clonotype comes from a human donor with multiple sclerosis. The material sequenced was CD4+ T cells from PBMCs. The V call is TRBV5-4, the J call TRBJ2-7; D unclear. The CDR3 sequence: CASSPEAFRSSYEQYF. In nucleotides, the CDR3 is TGTGCCAGCAGCCCCGAAGCCTTTAGGAGCTCCTACGAGCAGTACTTC.